This T cell receptor (beta chain) was observed in a study of a mutant IDH1 vaccine in newly diagnosed glioma. The sample's time point: baseline, week 1 (first vaccination visit). Treatment: pre-vaccination baseline after standard-of-care therapy. Libraries were prepared by immunoSEQ multiplex PCR; TCRdb keeps only in-frame clonotypes and omits some of them. The profile shows around 99,000 clones, about 82% of them singletons. The sequencing here drew on PBMCs, taken from a glioma patient treated with radiotherapy, temozolomide or both. The receptor was derived from a man aged 35-49 years with glioma.

The CDR3 sequence: CASSSYRDRGQYEQYF. The CDR3 DNA is TGTGCCAGCAGCTCGTACCGGGACAGGGGCCAATACGAGCAGTACTTC. The genes are TRBV5-6 and TRBJ2-7, with TRBD1 matching 10 bases. CDR3 length equals 16 residues. V trimming: 3 bases; J trimming: 4 bases; junction bases outside the gene matches: 10. Per germline, CDR1 SGHDT and CDR2 YYEEEE.